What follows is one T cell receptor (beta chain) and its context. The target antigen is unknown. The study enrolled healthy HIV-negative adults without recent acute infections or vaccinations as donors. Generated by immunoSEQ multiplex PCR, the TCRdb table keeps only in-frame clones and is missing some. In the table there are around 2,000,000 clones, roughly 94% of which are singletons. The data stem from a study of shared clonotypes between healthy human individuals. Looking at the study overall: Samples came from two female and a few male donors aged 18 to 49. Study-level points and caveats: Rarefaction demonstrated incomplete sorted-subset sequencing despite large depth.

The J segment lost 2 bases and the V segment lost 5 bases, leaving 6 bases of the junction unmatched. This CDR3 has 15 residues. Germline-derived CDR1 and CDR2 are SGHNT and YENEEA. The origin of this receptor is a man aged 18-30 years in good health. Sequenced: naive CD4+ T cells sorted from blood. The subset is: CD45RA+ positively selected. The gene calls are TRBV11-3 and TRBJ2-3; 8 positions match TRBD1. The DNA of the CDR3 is TGTGCCAGCAGCCCCCGGACAGGGACCACAGATACGCAGTATTTT. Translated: CASSPRTGTTDTQYF. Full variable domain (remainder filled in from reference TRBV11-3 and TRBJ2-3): EAGVVQSPRYKIIEKKQPVAFWCNPISGHNTLYWYLQNLGQGPELLIRYENEEAVDDSQLPKDRFSAERLKGVDSTLKIQPAELGDSAVYLCASSPRTGTTDTQYFGPGTRLTVL.